This T cell receptor (beta chain) was retrieved from a study of technical replicates of blood from several donors. This CDR3 region has 24 residues. Germline V CDR1 and CDR2: LGHNA, YNFKEQ. J lost 3 bases, V lost 2 bases, and 28 bases had no gene match. Method: immunoSEQ multiplex PCR; TCRdb's copy keeps in-frame clones and lacks some. The sample has approximately 59,000 clones, around 87% seen once. This TCR was sampled from a human donor in good health. Some clones in this sample may be carry-over from other donors' samples. This chain joins TRBV4-2 and TRBJ1-6; TRBD1 agrees at 7 bases. Sequenced: PBMCs. The CDR3 DNA sequence: TGTGCCAGCAGCCAAAGATGGCCGGGACCACAGGGGAAGACGGTCGAACTCTATAATTCACCCCTCCACTTT. It codes for CASSQRWPGPQGKTVELYNSPLHF.